This T cell receptor beta chain was profiled in a study of shared clonotypes between healthy human individuals. Study as a whole: The study drew on two women and a few men aged 18 to 49 as donors.

The V end lost 2 bases, the J end lost 0 bases, and 13 bases lay between the germline ends. Germline values: CDR1 MDHEN, CDR2 SYDVKM. The CDR3 sequence is 16 residues long. Clones were sequenced by immunoSEQ multiplex PCR, and TCRdb holds only the in-frame ones, with some missing. The sample includes more than 2 million clones, 95% of them seen just once. The rearrangement uses TRBV28 and TRBJ1-1, with unresolved D. The receptor was derived from a man aged 18 to 29 in good health. Sequences were obtained from naive CD4+ T cells sorted from blood. Subset indicated: CD45RA+ positively selected. CDR3 nucleotide sequence: TGTGCCAGCAGTTTAAGAGGACCCCTGATGAACACTGAAGCTTTCTTT. Translation gives CASSLRGPLMNTEAFF.